This TCR beta chain originates from a study of T cells after yellow fever vaccination. General observations from the study: Clones that expanded after primary vaccination mostly reappeared after the booster (roughly 95% CD4, 88% CD8). It was the secondary response that reached its peak faster, day 5 versus 15, but it was weaker. Although most clonotypes did not, a small share appeared in both CD4 and CD8 compartments.

Germline CDR1 reads SGHRS; CDR2 reads YFSETQ. Trimming removed 0 bases from V and 6 bases from J, with 15 bases in between. The CDR3 sequence is 15 residues long. This clonotype appeared a few times. Its antigen remains unidentified. Generation of TCR cDNA used 5'RACE template switching (which added a universal primer site and UMIs). TCRdb reanalysed the 5' RACE reads using MiXCR and keeps one entry per CDR3 protein. This sample has approximately 600,000 distinct CDR3 sequences, with about 12% found just once. This material consisted of PBMCs, taken on the day of the yellow fever booster vaccination. This receptor was obtained from a young man who received the YFV17D yellow fever vaccine. V usage is TRBV5-1 and J usage is TRBJ1-1; TRBD1 is a possible D gene (5 bases). CDR3 protein: CASSLDGRMGAEAFF. The CDR3 coding sequence is TGCGCCAGCAGCTTGGACGGCAGGATGGGGGCTGAAGCTTTCTTT. The full variable domain, its missing parts supplied by reference TRBV5-1 and TRBJ1-1, is KAGVTQTPRYLIKTRGQQVTLSCSPISGHRSVSWYQQTPGQGLQFLFEYFSETQRNKGNFPGRFSGRQFSNSRSEMNVSTLELGDSALYLCASSLDGRMGAEAFFGQGTRLTVV.